This TCR beta chain was sequenced for a study of metastatic and nonmetastatic thyroid tumors. The CDR3 extends over 15 amino acids. V was cut by 4 bases and J by 7 bases, with 17 bases left in between. CDR1 and CDR2 (germline): SGHVS, FNYEAQ. Before thyroid surgery, none of the patients had received any treatment. This clone was counted between two and nine times. This may be a read error: a much more frequent sequence differs by one nucleotide. Distinct nucleotide sequences in the sample also encode this CDR3. With MiXCR, TCRdb reprocessed the PCR reads. The sample carries about 59,000 clones, 25% to 30% recorded once.

The material sequenced was blood. The chain carries TRBV7-6 and TRBJ2-1; D uncertain. The sequence was collected from a female donor with papillary thyroid cancer or a benign thyroid nodule (not recorded which). Some clones in this sample may be carry-over from other donors' samples. CDR3 DNA sequence: TGTGCCAGCAGCTCCTCCTCCGTGTCTGAGAATGAGCAGTTCTTC. Translated, it gives CASSSSSVSENEQFF.